These 21 T cell receptor beta chains were sequenced from one sample in a study of blood T cell repertoires in COVID-19. Only in-frame clones appear in the TCRdb table, and some are missing; sequencing was by immunoSEQ multiplex PCR. The table records under 80,000 clones, 60% to 80% of them present only once. Sequencing was performed on peripheral blood. The receptors here all came from an elderly man with active or convalescent COVID-19.

V gene TRBV7-3 combines with J gene TRBJ2-3; TRBD2 agrees at 8 bases. The junction had 6 bases not matched to a gene; V was cut back by 1 base and J by 6 bases. There are 15 residues in the CDR3. From germline, CDR1 is SGHTA and CDR2 FQGTGA. CDR3 loop: CASSLMGGRRDTQYF. Here the CDR3 DNA reads TGTGCCAGCAGCTTAATGGGCGGGAGGCGGGATACGCAGTATTTT.

V usage is TRBV27 and J usage is TRBJ1-1, with 9 nucleotides matching TRBD1. Per germline, CDR1 MNHEY and CDR2 SMNVEV (reference sequence). The V segment lost 6 bases and the J segment 6 bases; nucleotides outside the gene matches: 8. This CDR3 comprises 14 residues. In nucleotides, the CDR3 is TGTGCCAGCAGGAACCTAGGGACAGGGCCTGAAGCTTTCTTT. Translating gives CASRNLGTGPEAFF.

This clone was found a few times. The gene calls are TRBV27 and TRBJ2-7; the D is unclear. The V end was cut by 10 bases, the J end by 1 base, with 23 bases between. CDR1 and CDR2 (germline): MNHEY, SMNVEV (reference sequence). This CDR3 spans 16 amino acids. CDR3 residues: CANTEQMARPSYEQYF. The CDR3 nucleotides read TGTGCCAACACAGAACAAATGGCGAGACCTTCCTACGAGCAGTACTTC.

The V call is TRBV6-5, the J call TRBJ2-1; the match to TRBD2 covers 7 bases. Per the germline V gene, CDR1 is MNHEY and CDR2 is SVGAGI. Germline trimming cut 7 bases from V and 4 bases from J; bases unmatched to any gene: 10. There are 15 residues in the CDR3. The CDR3, as DNA: TGTGCCAGCAAAAACGGGGGAGGGTCTTACAATGAGCAGTTCTTC. This encodes CASKNGGGSYNEQFF.

The chain combines TRBV7-3 with TRBJ2-1; 8 bases are shared with TRBD2. There are 13 residues in the CDR3. Trimming removed 4 bases from V and 9 bases from J; junction bases left unmatched: 5. CDR1 SGHTA and CDR2 FQGTGA come from the germline V gene. For the CDR3, the DNA is TGTGCCAGCAGCTCGGGGGGGAATACTGAGCAGTTCTTC. The encoded protein is CASSSGGNTEQFF.

The CDR3 loop is CVRSFLGRGKNYGYTF. The DNA for the CDR3 is TGTGTCAGAAGCTTCCTGGGGAGGGGTAAGAACTATGGCTACACCTTC. The rearrangement uses TRBV7-5 and TRBJ1-2. TRBV7-5 is classified as a pseudogene. The CDR3 length is 16 residues.

The chain links TRBV9 to TRBJ1-2; 9 nucleotides align to TRBD1. V lost 3 bases, J lost 4 bases, and 1 base stayed unmatched. The CDR3 has 13 amino acids. CDR1 and CDR2 from the germline V gene are SGDLS and YYNGEE. The CDR3 spells CASSATGGYGYTF. In nucleotides, the CDR3 is TGTGCCAGCAGCGCGACAGGGGGCTATGGCTACACCTTC. Based on the CDR3 plus reference TRBV9 and TRBJ1-2, the full variable domain is DSGVTQTPKHLITATGQRVTLRCSPRSGDLSVYWYQQSLDQGLQFLIQYYNGEERAKGNILERFSAQQFPDLHSELNLSSLELGDSALYFCASSATGGYGYTFGSGTRLTVV.

This clone was counted many times. The J gene is TRBJ2-2, the V gene TRBV11-3; D is unresolved. From germline, CDR1 is SGHNT and CDR2 YENEEA. The CDR3 sequence is 15 residues long. The germline V and J ends were trimmed by 4 bases and 8 bases, with 17 bases remaining between them. For the CDR3, the DNA is TGTGCCAGCAGCTCGATGAGGTCAAGGTTAGGGGAGCTGTTTTTT. This gives the protein CASSSMRSRLGELFF.

This chain connects TRBV5-1 to TRBJ1-2, with D possibly TRBD1 on 6 matching bases. CDR3 size: 13 residues. CDR1 and CDR2 from the germline V gene are SGHRS and YFSETQ. V lost 5 bases to trimming and J lost 8 bases, with 16 bases between them. CDR3 DNA sequence: TGCGCCAGCAGTGGGGGCTCCCGGAGGGGCTACACCTTC. Its protein is CASSGGSRRGYTF.

The CDR3 bases are TGTGCCAGCAGTTTAAGACATCTGCAAGGCTACACCTTC. Protein sequence: CASSLRHLQGYTF. The chain couples TRBV28 to TRBJ1-2, with D unclear. This CDR3 has 13 amino acids. Germline CDR1 MDHEN, CDR2 SYDVKM. The V gene lost 2 bases and the J gene lost 8 bases, with 12 bases spanning the gap.

The V call is TRBV4-1, the J call TRBJ1-2, with D perhaps matching TRBD1 (6 bases). From germline, CDR1 is MGHRA and CDR2 YSYEKL. This CDR3 is built from 15 residues. V lost 2 bases to trimming and J lost 4 bases, with 14 bases between them. CDR3 amino acids: CASSQKPQGLYGYTF. The DNA for the CDR3 is TGCGCCAGCAGCCAAAAACCACAGGGTCTCTATGGCTACACCTTC.

This clone was observed a handful of times. The chain carries TRBV6-4 and TRBJ2-1, with no clear D. The CDR3 runs to 15 residues. Germline V gives CDR1 MRHNA, CDR2 SNTAGT. Trimming removed 3 bases at V and 3 bases at J, with 12 bases between. The CDR3 protein is CASSDSPFFYNEQFF. The CDR3 DNA is TGTGCCAGCAGTGATTCTCCCTTTTTCTACAATGAGCAGTTCTTC.

The rearrangement uses TRBV6-5 and TRBJ1-6, with a possible D match to TRBD1 (6 bases). This CDR3 has 15 amino acids. V was shortened by 2 bases and J by 9 bases, with 14 bases between the two germline ends. The germline gives CDR1 MNHEY, CDR2 SVGAGI. CDR3 amino acids: CASSYVQGLGSPLHF. CDR3 in DNA: TGTGCCAGCAGTTACGTACAGGGTTTGGGTTCACCCCTCCACTTT.

The CDR3 protein is CASSLLEVTEAFF. For the CDR3, the DNA is TGTGCCAGCAGCTTACTAGAGGTGACTGAAGCTTTCTTT. The V gene is TRBV7-8, the J gene TRBJ1-1; D uncertain. V was pared by 2 bases and J by 5 bases, with 9 bases between. The CDR3 loop spans 13 amino acids. Per germline, CDR1 SGHVS and CDR2 FQNEAQ.

This chain uses TRBV30 with TRBJ1-1; the D gene is possibly TRBD1 (5 bases). From germline, CDR1 is GTSNPN and CDR2 SVGIG (reference sequence). The CDR3 totals 16 residues. The V gene lost 0 bases and the J gene lost 0 bases, with 14 bases spanning the gap. The CDR3 DNA is TGTGCCTGGAGTGTGGGATTCGGGGGGATGAACACTGAAGCTTTCTTT. Translated, it gives CAWSVGFGGMNTEAFF.

The gene calls are TRBV6-5 and TRBJ1-1; no clear D gene. Germline CDR1 and CDR2: MNHEY and SVGAGI. Trimming pared 7 bases from V and 1 base from J, leaving 10 bases between. The CDR3 is 13 residues long. The CDR3 coding sequence is TGTGCCAGCACCCTTTACAGGAACACTGAAGCTTTCTTT. It is translated as CASTLYRNTEAFF.

The rearrangement uses TRBV6-5 and TRBJ2-4, with D unresolved. Trimming pared 6 bases from V and 6 bases from J, leaving 9 bases between. CDR3 length: 12 amino acids. CDR1 MNHEY and CDR2 SVGAGI come from the germline V gene. CDR3: CASRTSGNIQYF. In DNA form, the CDR3 reads TGTGCCAGCAGAACTTCAGGAAACATTCAGTACTTC.

This clone has a handful of counts. The V and J genes are TRBV4-2 and TRBJ1-2, with 7 bases lining up with TRBD1. Germline V CDR1 and CDR2: LGHNA, YNFKEQ. V lost 4 bases, J lost 6 bases, and 5 bases stayed unmatched. The CDR3 consists of 13 residues. CDR3 residues: CASSLWTGDGYTF. CDR3 sequence (DNA): TGTGCCAGCAGCCTGTGGACAGGTGATGGCTACACCTTC.

The sample holds one count of this clone. The chain couples TRBV7-3 to TRBJ2-3; a weak D match, TRBD1 (5 bases). The germline gives CDR1 SGHTA, CDR2 FQGTGA. CDR3 length equals 14 residues. V shed 4 bases and J shed 2 bases, with 10 bases lying between them. CDR3 sequence: CASSSDKYTDTQYF. The CDR3 DNA follows: TGTGCCAGCAGCTCGGACAAATACACAGATACGCAGTATTTT.

The V and J genes are TRBV5-6 and TRBJ2-3, with TRBD1 matching over 9 bases. The germline V gene has CDR1 SGHDT and CDR2 YYEEEE. Unmatched junction bases numbered 7, after V lost 10 bases and J lost 4 bases. This CDR3 comprises 13 residues. The CDR3 protein is CAGGQGGPDTQYF. The DNA for the CDR3 is TGTGCCGGGGGACAGGGCGGTCCAGATACGCAGTATTTT.

J is TRBJ2-2 and V is TRBV5-4; 8 bases are shared with TRBD1. The germline V gene encodes CDR1 SGHNT and CDR2 YYREEE (reference sequence). Losses at the gene ends were 4 bases for V and 1 base for J; bases not matched to a gene: 3. This CDR3 comprises 15 residues. The CDR3 protein is CASSPGTGNTGELFF. DNA of the CDR3: TGTGCCAGCAGCCCCGGGACAGGGAACACCGGGGAGCTGTTTTTT.